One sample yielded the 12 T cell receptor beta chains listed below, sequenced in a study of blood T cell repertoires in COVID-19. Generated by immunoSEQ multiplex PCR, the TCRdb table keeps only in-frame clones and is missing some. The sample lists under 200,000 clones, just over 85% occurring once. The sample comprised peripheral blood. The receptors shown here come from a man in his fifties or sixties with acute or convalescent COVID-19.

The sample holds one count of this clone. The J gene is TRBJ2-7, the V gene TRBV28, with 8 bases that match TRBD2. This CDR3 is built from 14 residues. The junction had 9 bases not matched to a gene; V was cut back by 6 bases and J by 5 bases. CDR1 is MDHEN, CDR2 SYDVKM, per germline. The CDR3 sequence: CASRPGRASDEQYF. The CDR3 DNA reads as TGTGCCAGCAGGCCCGGGAGGGCCTCTGACGAGCAGTACTTC.

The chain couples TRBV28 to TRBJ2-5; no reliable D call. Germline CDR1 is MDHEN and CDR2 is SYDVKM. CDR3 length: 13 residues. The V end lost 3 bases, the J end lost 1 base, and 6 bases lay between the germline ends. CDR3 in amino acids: CASSFAGQETQYF. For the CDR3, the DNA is TGTGCCAGCAGTTTTGCAGGCCAAGAGACCCAGTACTTC.

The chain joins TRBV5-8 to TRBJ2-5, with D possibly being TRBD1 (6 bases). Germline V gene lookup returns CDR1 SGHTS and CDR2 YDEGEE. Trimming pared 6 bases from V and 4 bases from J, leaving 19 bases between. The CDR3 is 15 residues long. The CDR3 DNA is TGTGCCAGCACCTCGAACAGGGTTTACGGAGAGACCCAGTACTTC. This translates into CASTSNRVYGETQYF.

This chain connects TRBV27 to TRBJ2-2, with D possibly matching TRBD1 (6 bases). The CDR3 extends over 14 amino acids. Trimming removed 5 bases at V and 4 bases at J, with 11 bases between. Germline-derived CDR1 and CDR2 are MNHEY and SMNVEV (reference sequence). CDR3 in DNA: TGTGCCAGCAGTCGGAGACAGGTCACCGGGGAGCTGTTTTTT. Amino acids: CASSRRQVTGELFF.

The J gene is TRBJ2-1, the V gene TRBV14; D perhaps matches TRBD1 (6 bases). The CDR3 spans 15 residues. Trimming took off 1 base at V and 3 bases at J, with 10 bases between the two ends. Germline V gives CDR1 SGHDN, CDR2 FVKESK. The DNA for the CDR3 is TGTGCCAGCAGCCAAGTGGACAGAATCTACAATGAGCAGTTCTTC. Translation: CASSQVDRIYNEQFF.

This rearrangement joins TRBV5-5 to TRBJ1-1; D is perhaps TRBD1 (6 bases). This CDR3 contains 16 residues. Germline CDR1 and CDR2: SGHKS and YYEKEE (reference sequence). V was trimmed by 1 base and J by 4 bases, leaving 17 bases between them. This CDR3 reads CASSLWGPNLGTEAFF. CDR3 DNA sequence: TGTGCCAGCAGCTTGTGGGGGCCGAACCTGGGCACTGAAGCTTTCTTT.

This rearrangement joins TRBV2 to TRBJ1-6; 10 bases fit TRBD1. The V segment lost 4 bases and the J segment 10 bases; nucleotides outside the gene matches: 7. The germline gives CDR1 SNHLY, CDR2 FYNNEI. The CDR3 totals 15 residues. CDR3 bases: TGTGCCAGCAGTGTAGAGGGACAGGGGAGATCACCCCTCCACTTT. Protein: CASSVEGQGRSPLHF.

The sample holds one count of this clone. Written as DNA, the CDR3 is TGTGCCAGCAATTACAGGATGAACACTGAAGCTTTCTTT. It codes for CASNYRMNTEAFF. The chain joins TRBV2 to TRBJ1-1; D perhaps matches TRBD1 (5 bases). This CDR3 spans 13 amino acids. Germline CDR1 and CDR2: SNHLY and FYNNEI. Trimming pared 7 bases from V and 0 bases from J, leaving 9 bases between.

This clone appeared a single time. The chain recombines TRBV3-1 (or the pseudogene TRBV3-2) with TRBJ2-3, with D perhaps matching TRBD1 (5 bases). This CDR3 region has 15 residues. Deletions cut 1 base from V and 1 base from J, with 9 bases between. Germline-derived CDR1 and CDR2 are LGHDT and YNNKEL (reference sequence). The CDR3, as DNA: TGTGCCAGCAGCCAAGCGGCAGGGCGCACAGATACGCAGTATTTT. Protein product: CASSQAAGRTDTQYF.

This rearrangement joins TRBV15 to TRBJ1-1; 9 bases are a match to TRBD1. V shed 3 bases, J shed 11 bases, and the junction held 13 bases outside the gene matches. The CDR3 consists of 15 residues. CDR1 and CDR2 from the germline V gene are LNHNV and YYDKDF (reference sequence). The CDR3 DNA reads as TGTGCCACCAGCAGCCTAGGGACAGGGCCCTCGATGGCTTTCTTT. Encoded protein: CATSSLGTGPSMAFF.

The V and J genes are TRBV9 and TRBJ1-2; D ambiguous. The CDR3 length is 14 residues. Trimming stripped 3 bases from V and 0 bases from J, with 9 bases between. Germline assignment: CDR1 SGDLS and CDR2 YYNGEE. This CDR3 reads CASSAQTSNYGYTF. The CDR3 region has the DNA TGTGCCAGCAGCGCTCAGACTTCTAACTATGGCTACACCTTC.

The CDR3 spells CASSEARDRPNTEAFF. The CDR3 bases are TGTGCCAGCAGTGAAGCCCGGGACAGGCCGAACACTGAAGCTTTCTTT. This chain connects TRBV2 to TRBJ1-1; 8 bases are a match to TRBD1. CDR3 size: 16 residues. Germline CDR1 reads SNHLY; CDR2 reads FYNNEI. Trimming removed 0 bases from V and 1 base from J; junction bases left unmatched: 4. The complete variable domain, with remaining parts taken from reference TRBV2 and TRBJ1-1, reads EPEVTQTPSHQVTQMGQEVILRCVPISNHLYFYWYRQILGQKVEFLVSFYNNEISEKSEIFDDQFSVERPDGSNFTLKIRSTKLEDSAMYFCASSEARDRPNTEAFFGQGTRLTVV.